Below are 25 T cell receptor beta chains sequenced from a single sample in a study of blood T cell repertoires in COVID-19. Here immunoSEQ multiplex PCR was the method, and the copy in TCRdb shows in-frame clones only, minus some. The sample includes approximately 170,000 clones, roughly nine tenths seen only once; the top ten take 1.5% to 2%. What was sequenced was peripheral blood. The receptors derive from a man in his late teens or twenties who had recovered from COVID-19.

This clone was detected a few times. The J gene is TRBJ2-7, the V gene TRBV5-1; 8 nucleotides agree with TRBD2. The germline V gene encodes CDR1 SGHRS and CDR2 YFSETQ. With 2 bases clipped from V and 1 base from J, the junction kept 2 bases outside the gene matches. The CDR3 loop spans 14 amino acids. CDR3 coding DNA: TGCGCCAGCAGCTTTAGCGGGGCTTCCTACGAGCAGTACTTC. Protein: CASSFSGASYEQYF. Complete variable domain (other parts from reference TRBV5-1 and TRBJ2-7): KAGVTQTPRYLIKTRGQQVTLSCSPISGHRSVSWYQQTPGQGLQFLFEYFSETQRNKGNFPGRFSGRQFSNSRSEMNVSTLELGDSALYLCASSFSGASYEQYFGPGTRLTVT.

The gene calls are TRBV19 and TRBJ1-6, with D perhaps TRBD1 (5 bases). Trimming left V 5 bases short and J 4 bases short, with 9 bases between. CDR3 length: 14 amino acids. The germline V gene has CDR1 LNHDA and CDR2 SQIVND (reference sequence). The CDR3 loop reads CASSGGAYNSPLHF. Written as DNA, the CDR3 is TGTGCCAGTAGTGGAGGGGCATATAATTCACCCCTCCACTTT.

The V and J genes are TRBV18 and TRBJ2-7; 8 nucleotides line up with TRBD2. Per germline, CDR1 KGHSH and CDR2 LQKENI. This CDR3 is built from 16 residues. With 2 bases clipped from V and 0 bases from J, the junction kept 6 bases outside the gene matches. The CDR3 region has the DNA TGTGCCAGCTCACCATATCCGGGAGGGTTCTCCTACGAGCAGTACTTC. This sequence encodes CASSPYPGGFSYEQYF.

This chain uses TRBV2 with TRBJ2-7, with 7 nucleotides matching TRBD1. J lost 2 bases, V lost 9 bases, and 10 bases had no gene match. CDR1 SNHLY and CDR2 FYNNEI come from the germline V gene. The CDR3 extends over 14 amino acids. CDR3 amino acids: CASQPGQDAYEQYF. The CDR3 region has the DNA TGTGCCAGTCAACCTGGACAGGACGCCTACGAGCAGTACTTC.

The chain combines TRBV19 with TRBJ1-5; maybe TRBD1 (5 bases). The CDR3 has 17 residues. Trimming pared 1 base from V and 2 bases from J, leaving 15 bases between. Germline V gene data show CDR1 as LNHDA and CDR2 as SQIVND (reference sequence). CDR3 nucleotide sequence: TGTGCCAGTAGTATAGGTGGCCGGGGGGTGGGCAATCAGCCCCAGCATTTT. Protein sequence: CASSIGGRGVGNQPQHF.

This rearrangement joins TRBV5-1 to TRBJ1-4; 7 positions agree with TRBD1. Trimming at V came to 3 bases and at J to 6 bases, leaving 8 bases not matched to a gene. The CDR3 runs 15 residues. CDR1 and CDR2 (germline): SGHRS, YFSETQ. CDR3 amino acids: CASSSTGLSDEKLFF. The CDR3 DNA reads as TGCGCCAGCAGCTCGACAGGGCTATCGGATGAAAAACTGTTTTTT.

The V gene is TRBV5-1, the J gene TRBJ2-3; weak D call: TRBD2 (5 bases). Germline-derived CDR1 and CDR2 are SGHRS and YFSETQ. Trimming removed 5 bases from V and 0 bases from J, with 13 bases in between. CDR3 length: 15 residues. This chain's CDR3 is CASRLSVLSTDTQYF. In nucleotides, the CDR3 is TGCGCCAGCAGACTTAGCGTCCTTAGCACAGATACGCAGTATTTT.

This clone was detected a few times. This chain connects TRBV28 to TRBJ2-7; a weak D match, TRBD2 (6 bases). The CDR3 spans 14 residues. The V end was cut by 4 bases, the J end by 2 bases, with 12 bases between. Germline V CDR1 and CDR2: MDHEN, SYDVKM. CDR3 sequence: CASSYLRGPYEQYF. In DNA form, the CDR3 reads TGTGCCAGCAGTTATTTGCGGGGCCCCTACGAGCAGTACTTC.

The chain uses TRBV7-2 and TRBJ2-4, with D possibly matching TRBD2 (6 bases). The CDR3 extends over 13 amino acids. The V gene lost 5 bases and the J gene lost 7 bases, with 12 bases spanning the gap. Germline V gives CDR1 SGHTA, CDR2 FQGNSA. DNA for the CDR3: TGTGCCAGCAGCCCTAGGGCGGGGAACATTCAGTACTTC. Its translation is CASSPRAGNIQYF.

V is TRBV4-2 and J is TRBJ2-1; D is perhaps TRBD2 (5 bases). The CDR3 is 15 residues long. V lost 5 bases and J lost 7, with 18 bases in between. Germline-derived CDR1 and CDR2 are LGHNA and YNFKEQ. CDR3 region: CASSTRTLMANEQFF. CDR3 coding DNA: TGTGCCAGCAGCACCCGGACTCTAATGGCGAATGAGCAGTTCTTC.

This chain uses TRBV5-1 with TRBJ1-2; no clear D. This CDR3 is 13 amino acids long. V lost 3 bases, J lost 3 bases, and 9 bases lay in between. The V gene's germline CDR1 is SGHRS and CDR2 YFSETQ. This chain's CDR3 is CASSSGSDYGYTF. CDR3 DNA sequence: TGCGCCAGCAGCTCGGGATCCGACTATGGCTACACCTTC. Full variable domain (rest looked up from reference TRBV5-1 and TRBJ1-2): KAGVTQTPRYLIKTRGQQVTLSCSPISGHRSVSWYQQTPGQGLQFLFEYFSETQRNKGNFPGRFSGRQFSNSRSEMNVSTLELGDSALYLCASSSGSDYGYTFGSGTRLTVV.

The chain recombines TRBV7-2 with TRBJ2-3; 9 bases are shared with TRBD2. This CDR3 is built from 14 residues. J gave up 6 bases and V 1 base, and 2 bases lay outside the gene matches. Germline V gene sequence: CDR1 SGHTA, CDR2 FQGNSA. CDR3 loop: CASSLVLAGDTQYF. The CDR3 nucleotides read TGTGCCAGCAGCTTAGTGCTAGCGGGGGATACGCAGTATTTT.

The rearrangement links TRBV28 to TRBJ1-2, with D possibly matching TRBD1 (6 bases). The CDR3 loop spans 15 amino acids. CDR1 MDHEN and CDR2 SYDVKM come from the germline V gene. The V end was cut by 2 bases, the J end by 2 bases, with 12 bases between. The CDR3 sequence: CASSLNQGWNYGYTF. The CDR3 coding sequence is TGTGCCAGCAGTTTAAACCAGGGGTGGAACTATGGCTACACCTTC.

This rearrangement joins TRBV2 to TRBJ2-2; possible D gene TRBD1, 6 bases. V was pared by 2 bases and J by 6 bases, with 13 bases between. The CDR3 sequence is 15 residues long. Looked up from germline, CDR1 is SNHLY and CDR2 is FYNNEI. CDR3 loop: CASSEIAQGAGELFF. CDR3 nucleotide sequence: TGTGCCAGCAGTGAAATAGCACAGGGTGCCGGGGAGCTGTTTTTT.

The chain employs TRBV6-1 and TRBJ2-3; 7 bases fit TRBD2. CDR3 length: 18 residues. Germline lookup yields CDR1 MNHNS and CDR2 SASEGT. With V trimmed by 1 base and J by 2 bases, 12 bases remained unmatched. The CDR3 here is CASSEDSASGRLTDTQYF. CDR3 bases: TGTGCCAGCAGTGAAGATTCGGCTAGCGGTCGACTCACAGATACGCAGTATTTT.

The chain uses TRBV5-1 and TRBJ1-1, with TRBD1 matching 11 bases. This CDR3 has 13 residues. Trimming took 4 bases from V and 11 from J; bases not matched to a gene: 7. Germline values: CDR1 SGHRS, CDR2 YFSETQ. CDR3 nucleotide sequence: TGCGCCAGCAGCGGACAGGGGGCGCGGTGGGCTTTCTTT. Translated: CASSGQGARWAFF.

V is TRBV5-4 and J is TRBJ2-5, with 9 positions matching TRBD1. Germline V gene data show CDR1 as SGHNT and CDR2 as YYREEE (reference sequence). The CDR3 sequence is 16 residues long. V shed 3 bases, J shed 4 bases, and the junction held 10 bases outside the gene matches. CDR3 in amino acids: CASSSVDRGDLETQYF. For the CDR3, the DNA is TGTGCCAGCAGCTCCGTCGACAGGGGGGATTTAGAGACCCAGTACTTC.

This clone was observed a handful of times. The chain combines TRBV19 with TRBJ2-2, with TRBD2 as a possible D gene (5 bases). V gave up 4 bases and J gave up 5 bases, with 14 bases separating them. The CDR3 covers 15 residues. The germline V gene has CDR1 LNHDA and CDR2 SQIVND (reference sequence). The CDR3 protein is CASSTYRDPTGELFF. DNA of the CDR3: TGTGCCAGTAGTACGTACCGGGATCCGACCGGGGAGCTGTTTTTT.

The chain joins TRBV19 to TRBJ2-3; TRBD2 might be the D (6 bases). V shed 3 bases and J shed 0 bases, with 10 bases lying between them. The CDR3 contains 15 residues. The germline CDR1 and CDR2 sequences are LNHDA and SQIVND (reference sequence). CDR3 amino acids: CASSILGGSTDTQYF. In nucleotides, the CDR3 is TGTGCCAGTAGTATTTTGGGAGGCAGCACAGATACGCAGTATTTT.

V usage is TRBV19 and J usage is TRBJ2-5; 8 positions agree with TRBD1. The junction had 11 bases not matched to a gene; V was cut back by 3 bases and J by 5 bases. This CDR3 has 16 amino acids. Looked up from germline, CDR1 is LNHDA and CDR2 is SQIVND (reference sequence). The CDR3 loop reads CASSIRTGLSTETQYF. The CDR3 DNA reads as TGTGCCAGTAGTATTCGGACAGGGTTGTCGACGGAGACCCAGTACTTC.

The rearrangement links TRBV6-5 to TRBJ1-5; a possible D gene is TRBD1 (6 bases). Germline V gene lookup returns CDR1 MNHEY and CDR2 SVGAGI. The CDR3 totals 15 residues. Trimming removed 8 bases at V and 1 base at J, with 15 bases between. DNA of the CDR3: TGTGCCAGCCACCGAAACAGGGAAAGCAATCAGCCCCAGCATTTT. This codes for CASHRNRESNQPQHF.

Worth noting for this clone: Compared with germline, one end of the junction differs, possibly owing to a read error. The rearrangement joins TRBV6-5 to TRBJ2-6, with unresolved D. The CDR3 length is 15 residues. The germline gives CDR1 MNHEY, CDR2 SVGAGI. The CDR3 DNA follows: TGTGCCAGCAGTAACTCGGCCTCTGGGGCCAACGTCCTGACTTTC. The encoded protein is CASSNSASGANVLTF.

The rearrangement uses TRBV11-2 and TRBJ1-1; possibly TRBD1 for D (6 bases). The germline V gene encodes CDR1 SGHAT and CDR2 FQNNGV. This CDR3 is 13 amino acids long. The ends were cut back, 0 bases at V and 11 bases at J, with 13 bases in the middle. CDR3 in amino acids: CASSLDRQTGAFF. CDR3 sequence (DNA): TGTGCCAGCAGCTTAGATCGCCAAACAGGGGCTTTCTTT.

This clone has just one count. V gene TRBV25-1 combines with J gene TRBJ1-2; tentatively, D is TRBD1 (6 bases). The V end was cut by 0 bases, the J end by 8 bases, with 16 bases between. There are 15 residues in the CDR3. The V gene's germline CDR1 is MGHDK and CDR2 SYGVNS. The CDR3 here is CASSEYGRQEKGYTF. CDR3 coding DNA: TGTGCCAGCAGTGAATATGGACGACAGGAGAAGGGCTACACCTTC.

The chain has TRBV6-1 and TRBJ2-3; 13 bases line up with TRBD2. The germline CDR1 and CDR2 sequences are MNHNS and SASEGT. V lost 4 bases and J lost 5; bases outside the gene matches: 9. This CDR3 is 17 amino acids long. This CDR3 reads CASSGKGTSGIVDTQYF. The CDR3 DNA sequence: TGTGCCAGCAGTGGAAAGGGGACTAGCGGGATAGTAGATACGCAGTATTTT.